Following are 10 T cell receptor beta chains from one sample sequenced in a study of brain T cells in children with intractable seizures. Produced via immunoSEQ multiplex PCR; TCRdb's table is partial and in-frame only. The sample comprises a few hundred thousand clones, over 90% of which are singletons, and under 7% rests with the top ten. Regarding time point: blood from clinic visit 5 months post-surgery; TSC patient then seizure free. The material was peripheral blood, obtained about 5 months after surgery. Receptors were obtained from a boy less than two years old with tuberous sclerosis and intractable seizures.

The gene calls are TRBV25-1 and TRBJ2-5; 10 bases fit TRBD2. CDR1 is MGHDK, CDR2 SYGVNS, per germline. V gave up 11 bases and J gave up 2 bases; unmatched junction bases: 5. CDR3 length equals 13 residues. The CDR3 here is CASQAGGQETQYF. The CDR3 DNA is TGTGCCTCCCAAGCGGGGGGGCAAGAGACCCAGTACTTC. Using reference TRBV25-1 and TRBJ2-5 for the parts outside the CDR3, the full variable domain is EADIYQTPRYLVIGTGKKITLECSQTMGHDKMYWYQQDPGMELHLIHYSYGVNSTEKGDLSSESTVSRIRTEHFPLTLESARPSHTSQYLCASQAGGQETQYFGPGTRLLVL.

The gene calls are TRBV19 and TRBJ1-5; 10 nucleotides match TRBD1. CDR3 size: 18 residues. CDR1 and CDR2 from the germline V gene are LNHDA and SQIVND (reference sequence). V gave up 2 bases and J gave up 5 bases; unmatched junction bases: 12. CDR3 loop: CASSITDRGNLGDQPQHF. CDR3 in DNA: TGTGCCAGTAGTATAACGGACAGGGGGAATCTTGGGGATCAGCCCCAGCATTTT.

The CDR3 sequence: CASSQSPASGSYEQYF. The CDR3 DNA is TGTGCCAGCAGCCAATCTCCGGCTAGCGGATCCTACGAGCAGTACTTC. This rearrangement joins TRBV4-2 to TRBJ2-7; 7 positions agree with TRBD2. The CDR3 is 16 amino acids. Germline V gene lookup returns CDR1 LGHNA and CDR2 YNFKEQ. V shed 2 bases, J shed 1 base, and the junction held 8 bases outside the gene matches.

V gene TRBV3-1 (or the pseudogene TRBV3-2) combines with J gene TRBJ2-2; D is unclear. Trimming stripped 0 bases from V and 3 bases from J, with 2 bases between. CDR1 is LGHDT, CDR2 YNNKEL, per germline (reference sequence). The CDR3 totals 13 residues. The CDR3 here is CASSQDDTGELFF. In DNA form, the CDR3 reads TGTGCCAGCAGCCAAGACGACACCGGGGAGCTGTTTTTT.

This clone was detected only once. This chain joins TRBV19 and TRBJ2-7, with D possibly being TRBD2 (6 bases). The CDR3 has 14 residues. In germline, CDR1 is LNHDA, CDR2 SQIVND (reference sequence). Trimming cost V 2 bases and J 3 bases, with 11 bases left between them. The CDR3 loop reads CASSIPGTHYEQYF. The CDR3, as DNA: TGTGCCAGTAGTATACCGGGGACTCACTACGAGCAGTACTTC.

V gene TRBV5-1 combines with J gene TRBJ2-5; TRBD2 matches at 15 bases. V was clipped by 3 bases and J by 5 bases; unmatched bases: 8. Germline V CDR1 and CDR2: SGHRS, YFSETQ. CDR3 length: 17 amino acids. The CDR3 loop reads CASSSRTSGGAGETQYF. CDR3 bases: TGCGCCAGCAGCTCCCGGACTAGCGGGGGGGCGGGTGAGACCCAGTACTTC.

This chain links TRBV13 with TRBJ2-7; 7 bases match TRBD2. The ends lost 2 bases at V and 2 bases at J; junction bases unmatched: 3. Germline loops: CDR1 PRHDT, CDR2 FYEKMQ (reference sequence). CDR3 size: 14 residues. CDR3 loop: CASSLTGGAYEQYF. The CDR3 nucleotides are TGTGCCAGCAGCTTAACTGGGGGGGCCTACGAGCAGTACTTC.

For the CDR3, the DNA is TGTGCCAGCAGTTTATCAAGCCGATTTTACATCTATGGCTACACCTTC. Its translation is CASSLSSRFYIYGYTF. The chain carries TRBV27 and TRBJ1-2; the D is unclear. The length of the CDR3 is 16 residues. Germline CDR1 reads MNHEY; CDR2 reads SMNVEV (reference sequence). The V gene lost 0 bases and the J gene lost 4 bases, with 15 bases spanning the gap.

This clone came up once. CDR3 nucleotides: TGTGCCACCAGTGACCAGGGACAGGGGTCCTATGGCTACACCTTC. As protein: CATSDQGQGSYGYTF. The rearrangement uses TRBV24-1 and TRBJ1-2; 10 bases map to TRBD1. CDR3 length: 15 amino acids. Germline V lookup: CDR1 KGHDR, CDR2 SFDVKD. V dropped 4 bases and J dropped 4; count of bases not matched to a gene: 5.

The chain recombines TRBV2 with TRBJ2-7; tentative D call: TRBD1 (5 bases). V was clipped by 7 bases and J by 2 bases, with 12 bases between them. From germline, CDR1 is SNHLY and CDR2 FYNNEI. The CDR3 covers 13 residues. CDR3 residues: CASNPDTTYEQYF. The CDR3, as DNA: TGTGCCAGCAACCCGGACACCACCTACGAGCAGTACTTC.